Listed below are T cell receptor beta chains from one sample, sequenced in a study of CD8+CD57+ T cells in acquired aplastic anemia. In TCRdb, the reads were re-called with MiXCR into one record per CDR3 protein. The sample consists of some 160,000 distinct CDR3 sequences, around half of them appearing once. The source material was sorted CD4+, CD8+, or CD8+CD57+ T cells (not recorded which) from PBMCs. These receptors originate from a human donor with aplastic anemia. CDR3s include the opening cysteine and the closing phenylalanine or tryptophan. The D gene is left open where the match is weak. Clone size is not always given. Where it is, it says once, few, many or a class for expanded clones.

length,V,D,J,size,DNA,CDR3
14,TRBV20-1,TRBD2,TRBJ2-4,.,TGCAGTGCCGCGGGACTAGATGGGCCAAACATTCAGTACTTC,CSAAGLDGPNIQYF
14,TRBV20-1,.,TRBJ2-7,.,TGCAGTGCTAGAGATCGGTCAGGATACTACGAGCAGTACTTC,CSARDRSGYYEQYF
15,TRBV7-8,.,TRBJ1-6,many,TGTGCCAGCAGCAACCTAAGGGGCCTCAATTCACCCCTCCACTTT,CASSNLRGLNSPLHF
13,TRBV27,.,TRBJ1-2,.,TGTGCCAGCGCTCAAGACAACAACTATGGCTACACCTTC,CASAQDNNYGYTF
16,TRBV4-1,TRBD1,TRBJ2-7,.,TGCGCCAGCGGCCTGGGACCGGACAGGGGTACCTACGAGCAGTACTTC,CASGLGPDRGTYEQYF
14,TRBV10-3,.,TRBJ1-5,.,TGTGCCATCAGTGAAGATGGAGGGTATCAGCCCCAGCATTTT,CAISEDGGYQPQHF
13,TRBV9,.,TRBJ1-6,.,TGTGCCAGCAGCAAGGGGCGGGGCTCCCCCCTCCACTTT,CASSKGRGSPLHF
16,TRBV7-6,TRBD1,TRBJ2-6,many,TGTGCCAGCAGTGGACAGGGGGCAAGCGGGGCCAACGTCCTGACTTTC,CASSGQGASGANVLTF
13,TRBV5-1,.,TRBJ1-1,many,TGCGCCAGCAGCTTGGAGGCGAACACTGAAGCTTTCTTT,CASSLEANTEAFF
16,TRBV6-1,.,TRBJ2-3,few,TGTGCCAGCAGCTCCGGGGCTCTCACTCAGGCGGGTACGCAGTATTTT,CASSSGALTQAGTQYF
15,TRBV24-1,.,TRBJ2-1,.,TGTGCCACCAGTGATCCCCGTGACGATTACAATGAGCAGTTCTTC,CATSDPRDDYNEQFF
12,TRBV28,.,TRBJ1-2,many,TGTGCCAGCAGTTTACCGTCTTATGGCTACACCTTC,CASSLPSYGYTF
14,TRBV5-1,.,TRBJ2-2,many,TGCGCCAGCATAGGGCAGACGAACACCGGGGAGCTGTTTTTT,CASIGQTNTGELFF
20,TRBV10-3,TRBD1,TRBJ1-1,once,TGTGCCATCAGTGCTTCTAACGGACAGGGGGCGAGTAAGGTGTGCACTGAAGCTTTCTTT,CAISASNGQGASKVCTEAFF
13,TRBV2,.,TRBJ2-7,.,TGTGCCAGCCGAAAATCCAGCTCCTACGAGCAGTACTTC,CASRKSSSYEQYF
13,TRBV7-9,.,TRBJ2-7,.,TGTGCCAGCAGCTTAGCGCCGGGCTACGAGCAGTACTTC,CASSLAPGYEQYF